A single sample gave rise to the 13 T cell receptor beta chains below, sequenced in a study of cytomegalovirus exposure and HLA in healthy donors. PCR involved 60 Vbeta and 13 Jbeta primers. TCRdb's table, derived via immunoSEQ multiplex PCR, lists solely in-frame clones and lacks some. The sample lists about 150,000 clones; around 75% were seen once. Sequencing was performed on PBMCs. The receptors shown here come from a man aged 25-45 years in good health and CMV-seropositive.

The genes are TRBV6-5 and TRBJ1-2; 7 bases align to TRBD1. The CDR3 consists of 14 residues. Germline trimming cut 0 bases from V and 7 bases from J; bases unmatched to any gene: 5. The germline V gene encodes CDR1 MNHEY and CDR2 SVGAGI. The CDR3 spells CASSYSTGKRGYTF. The CDR3 DNA reads as TGTGCCAGCAGTTACTCGACAGGGAAGCGTGGCTACACCTTC.

Here the CDR3 reads CASSIPGQLRGELFF. CDR3 sequence (DNA): TGTGCCAGCAGTATTCCTGGACAGCTTCGCGGGGAGCTGTTTTTT. The chain combines TRBV6-1 with TRBJ2-2; D is possibly TRBD1 (6 bases). Per germline, CDR1 MNHNS and CDR2 SASEGT. The CDR3 runs to 15 residues. With 5 bases removed from V and 7 bases from J, the gap between germline ends came to 17 bases.

The chain employs TRBV2 and TRBJ1-1; 9 bases fit TRBD1. The trim removed 2 bases at V and 6 bases at J, leaving 10 bases unmatched. The CDR3 runs 16 residues. Germline V gene lookup returns CDR1 SNHLY and CDR2 FYNNEI. The CDR3 sequence is CASSESGQGRFAEAFF. The CDR3 DNA follows: TGTGCCAGCAGTGAATCGGGACAGGGAAGGTTTGCTGAAGCTTTCTTT.

This chain links TRBV12-5 with TRBJ2-3, with D hard to call. V was shortened by 3 bases and J by 0 bases, with 13 bases between the two germline ends. The CDR3 length is 16 residues. The V gene's germline CDR1 is LGHNT and CDR2 FRNRAP. CDR3 region: CASGFSLVRSTDTQYF. The CDR3 DNA is TGTGCTAGTGGTTTCTCCCTAGTGAGGAGCACAGATACGCAGTATTTT. Drawing the rest from reference TRBV12-5 and TRBJ2-3, the complete variable domain is DARVTQTPRHKVTEMGQEVTMRCQPILGHNTVFWYRQTMMQGLELLAYFRNRAPLDDSGMPKDRFSAEMPDATLATLKIQPSEPRDSAVYFCASGFSLVRSTDTQYFGPGTRLTVL.

The chain carries TRBV10-3 and TRBJ1-6; 8 bases are a match to TRBD1. The CDR3 extends over 14 amino acids. CDR1 is ENHRY and CDR2 is SYGVKD in the germline V gene. V gave up 9 bases and J gave up 7 bases; unmatched junction bases: 8. The chain's CDR3 is CAIWTGTQNSPLHF. The CDR3, as DNA: TGTGCCATATGGACAGGGACTCAGAATTCACCCCTCCACTTT.

The chain has TRBV5-1 and TRBJ2-1; a weak D match, TRBD2 (7 bases). The length of the CDR3 is 15 residues. Trimming removed 0 bases at V and 10 bases at J, with 17 bases between. The germline V gene has CDR1 SGHRS and CDR2 YFSETQ. CDR3 DNA sequence: TGCGCCAGCAGCTTGGAGGGGGGGGCGAGTAGCGAGCAGTTCTTC. Protein product: CASSLEGGASSEQFF.

The chain is built from TRBV5-1 and TRBJ2-1, with 12 bases aligning to TRBD2. CDR1 and CDR2 (germline): SGHRS, YFSETQ. The V gene end was trimmed by 4 bases and the J gene end by 5 bases; junction bases not matched to a gene: 4. CDR3 length equals 15 residues. The CDR3 coding sequence is TGCGCCAGCAGCCCGACTAGCGGGGGCAACAATGAGCAGTTCTTC. Translating it yields CASSPTSGGNNEQFF.

This rearrangement joins TRBV19 to TRBJ1-2, with D perhaps matching TRBD1 (6 bases). The CDR3 spans 15 residues. Between the trimmed V and J ends, which lost 0 bases and 4 bases, there was a span of 12 bases. Germline values: CDR1 LNHDA, CDR2 SQIVND (reference sequence). Here the CDR3 reads CASSIDPQGPYGYTF. In DNA form, the CDR3 reads TGTGCCAGTAGTATAGACCCACAGGGTCCCTATGGCTACACCTTC.

This sequence joins TRBV6-5 and TRBJ2-1; TRBD2 agrees at 8 bases. CDR3 length: 12 residues. The V gene's germline CDR1 is MNHEY and CDR2 SVGAGI. Trimming removed 5 bases from V and 13 bases from J; junction bases left unmatched: 7. The CDR3 DNA follows: TGTGCCAGCAGTAGGGGCCTAGCGGGTCAGTTCTTC. Translating it yields CASSRGLAGQFF.

The rearrangement links TRBV7-9 to TRBJ2-3; possibly TRBD2 for D (6 bases). The CDR3 is 15 amino acids. The germline V gene encodes CDR1 SEHNR and CDR2 FQNEAQ (reference sequence). V was cut by 6 bases and J by 4 bases, with 17 bases left in between. CDR3 amino acids: CASRASGVNSDTQYF. CDR3 DNA: TGTGCCAGCAGGGCTTCGGGGGTAAATTCAGATACGCAGTATTTT. Using reference TRBV7-9 and TRBJ2-3 for the parts outside the CDR3, the full variable domain is DTGVSQNPRHKITKRGQNVTFRCDPISEHNRLYWYRQTLGQGPEFLTYFQNEAQLEKSRLLSDRFSAERPKGSFSTLEIQRTEQGDSAMYLCASRASGVNSDTQYFGPGTRLTVL.

The rearrangement uses TRBV18 and TRBJ1-5, with D possibly being TRBD1 (6 bases). V lost 0 bases and J 0 bases, leaving 12 bases between the germline ends. The CDR3 has 17 residues. Germline loops: CDR1 KGHSH, CDR2 LQKENI. The CDR3 DNA is TGTGCCAGCTCACCACCGGACAGCCCCTATAGCAATCAGCCCCAGCATTTT. This gives the protein CASSPPDSPYSNQPQHF.

In the case of this clone: Other DNA sequences in this sample translate to the same CDR3. The V call is TRBV4-2, the J call TRBJ1-5, with TRBD1 matching 7 bases. Per germline, CDR1 LGHNA and CDR2 YNFKEQ. The CDR3 is 15 residues long. The junction had 2 bases not matched to a gene; V was cut back by 3 bases and J by 0 bases. CDR3 coding DNA: TGTGCCAGCAGCCACGGACAGGATAGCAATCAGCCCCAGCATTTT. This translates into CASSHGQDSNQPQHF.

This chain connects TRBV9 to TRBJ2-7, with 8 bases identical to TRBD1. Germline V gene sequence: CDR1 SGDLS, CDR2 YYNGEE. The CDR3 length is 15 residues. With 0 bases clipped from V and 5 bases from J, the junction kept 7 bases outside the gene matches. DNA of the CDR3: TGTGCCAGCAGCGTAGGTCGAAAGACAGGGGACGAGCAGTACTTC. Its translation is CASSVGRKTGDEQYF.